This record concerns one T cell receptor beta chain sequence. Its antigen is still unknown. Base qualities are not at hand, and no much larger clone is one base apart. The data derive from a study of blood T cell repertoires in COVID-19 (TCRdb year 2020). Background for the entire study: Collaborator samples came from the United States, Italy and Spain and covered acute and convalescent phases of COVID-19. Nearly every sample came with metadata listing a de-identified subject ID, COVID-19 status, age in years and sex. HLA class I and class II types, where available, came from metadata supplied by the sample provider rather than from assay-based typing. The material from the prospective study consisted of cDNA or gDNA derived from T cells, B-cell-depleted T cells, or PBMCs. A freely available public database, intended as a resource for researchers studying the immune response to SARS-CoV-2, is where the repertoires were released. Samples came from the ongoing ImmuneRACE study (first 160 participants) plus 1,254 subjects from 6 global collaborators. The dataset comprised deeply sampled blood TCRbeta repertoires from subjects exposed to, actively infected with, or recovered from COVID-19.

The CDR3 numbers 14 residues from cysteine through phenylalanine. Solely the CDR3 DNA is kept, with 42 bases framed from the first base. The germline V gene yields SGHTA for CDR1 and FQGNSA for CDR2. V is trimmed back by 3 bases and J by 4 bases, and the junction contains 4 bases that no gene match accounts for. TCRbeta CDR3 regions were amplified from genomic DNA by means of the immunoSEQ Assay, a bias-controlled multiplex PCR. As for the authors' bioinformatics: The number of nucleated cells in each sample was estimated by amplification of reference gene primers within the assay. To quantify the absolute abundance of each unique TCRbeta CDR3 rearrangement, sequence reads were collapsed and filtered. For each sample, productive Simpson clonality was calculated as the square root of Simpson's diversity index over productive rearrangements. TCRdb limited this immuneACCESS table to in-frame rearrangements with V and J called. A share of clones is missing; checked studies link under half to unresolved V genes, and the rest is unexplained. V, J and clone size derive from that table, while D and trimming were established from the DNA sequence. The sample table holds about 150,000 clones, of which 85% to 90% were seen once. In total, the top ten clones hold roughly 1.9% of the sample.

Study-wide conclusions, independent of this receptor: How much clinical and demographic metadata was included differed by source and by participant, and the metadata was provided uncurated.

Another Seattle source contributed samples from volunteer blood donors who had recovered from COVID-19. Each collaborating institution followed its own protocols to collect whole blood in K2EDTA tubes. For TCRbeta analysis, collaborators shipped samples in one of three forms: frozen whole blood, isolated PBMCs, or DNA extracted from either of those sample types. The receptor chain draws on TRBV7-2 and TRBJ2-5; 8 nucleotides in the junction match TRBD1. Sequencing input: peripheral blood. The TCR was taken from a man in his forties or fifties who had recovered from COVID-19. The DNA sequence follows: TGTGCCAGCAGCTTCCAGGGGGCCGTAGAGACCCAGTACTTC. Translated, this is CASSFQGAVETQYF.